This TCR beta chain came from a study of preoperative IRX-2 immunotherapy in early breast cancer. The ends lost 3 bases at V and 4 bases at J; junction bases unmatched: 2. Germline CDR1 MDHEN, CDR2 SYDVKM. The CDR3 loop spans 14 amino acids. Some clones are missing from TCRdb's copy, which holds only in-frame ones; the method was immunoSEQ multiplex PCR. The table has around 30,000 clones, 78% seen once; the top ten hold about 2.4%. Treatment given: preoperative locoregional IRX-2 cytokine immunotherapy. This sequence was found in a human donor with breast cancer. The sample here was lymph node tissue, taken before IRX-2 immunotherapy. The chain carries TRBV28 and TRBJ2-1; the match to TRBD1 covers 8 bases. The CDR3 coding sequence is TGTGCCAGCAGTTTGGGGGACAGGTACAATGAGCAGTTCTTC. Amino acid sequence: CASSLGDRYNEQFF.